The next 19 T cell receptor beta chains were all read from a single sample in a study of chemoradiotherapy in HPV16-positive cancers. Using immunoSEQ multiplex PCR, the repertoire was profiled, and TCRdb retains in-frame clones only, with some absent. This sample has some 3,000 clones, with roughly 87% found just once. Source: tumor tissue, taken from a patient who underwent chemoradiotherapy. The receptor set was obtained from a human donor with HPV-associated anogenital cancer.

V and J are TRBV10-1 and TRBJ2-6, with D hard to call. Germline CDR1 reads WNHNN; CDR2 reads SYGVQD (reference sequence). This CDR3 comprises 18 residues. The V end was cut by 4 bases, the J end by 5 bases, with 21 bases between. CDR3 amino acids: CASSGILRSHSRANVLTF. The CDR3 DNA follows: TGCGCCAGCAGTGGGATATTAAGATCGCACAGTCGGGCCAACGTCCTGACTTTC.

DNA for the CDR3: TGCGCCAGCAGCCAAGATCTTGTAAAGGAGACCCAGTACTTC. Protein sequence: CASSQDLVKETQYF. The chain is built from TRBV4-1 and TRBJ2-5; D ambiguous. CDR3 length: 14 amino acids. The ends were cut back, 0 bases at V and 5 bases at J, with 10 bases in the middle. The germline CDR1 and CDR2 sequences are MGHRA and YSYEKL.

This chain joins TRBV29-1 and TRBJ1-2; 9 nucleotides align to TRBD1. The CDR3 loop spans 14 amino acids. Germline V CDR1 and CDR2: SQVTM, ANQGSEA. V shed 7 bases, J shed 8 bases, and the junction held 14 bases outside the gene matches. The CDR3 loop is CSGGQGTRGTGYTF. The DNA for the CDR3 is TGCAGCGGGGGACAGGGTACCCGGGGTACCGGCTACACCTTC.

The chain couples TRBV11-2 to TRBJ2-1; 7 positions agree with TRBD2. The CDR3 contains 16 residues. J lost 6 bases, V lost 6 bases, and 14 bases had no gene match. CDR1 is SGHAT, CDR2 FQNNGV, per germline. The CDR3 bases are TGTGCCAGCAGTAGGGGAGGACTAGGAATTGGCAATGAGCAGTTCTTC. Protein sequence: CASSRGGLGIGNEQFF.

This clone has only one observation. The chain couples TRBV5-4 to TRBJ2-1, with D maybe TRBD2 (6 bases). Germline V gives CDR1 SGHNT, CDR2 YYREEE (reference sequence). Trimming removed 3 bases from V and 8 bases from J, with 18 bases in between. CDR3 length: 15 residues. The CDR3 reads CASSSGAAGRDEQFF. CDR3 DNA sequence: TGTGCCAGCAGCTCGGGCGCGGCGGGAAGGGATGAGCAGTTCTTC.

This clone appeared a few times. The chain uses TRBV9 and TRBJ1-2, with D possibly TRBD1 on 6 matching bases. The V gene lost 0 bases and the J gene lost 6 bases, with 9 bases spanning the gap. Germline CDR1 and CDR2: SGDLS and YYNGEE. The CDR3 extends over 13 amino acids. The CDR3 spells CASSVVGQHGYTF. For the CDR3, the DNA is TGTGCCAGCAGCGTAGTCGGACAGCATGGCTACACCTTC.

This chain uses TRBV6-6 with TRBJ1-2; 8 nucleotides line up with TRBD1. The V gene end was trimmed by 2 bases and the J gene end by 2 bases; junction bases not matched to a gene: 1. The germline gives CDR1 MNHNY, CDR2 SVGAGI (reference sequence). This CDR3 has 14 amino acids. CDR3 sequence reads: CASSYGTGNYGYTF. The DNA for the CDR3 is TGTGCCAGCAGTTACGGGACAGGCAACTATGGCTACACCTTC.

This chain connects TRBV5-5 to TRBJ2-1; D is possibly TRBD1 or TRBD2 (5 bases each). Germline loops: CDR1 SGHKS, CDR2 YYEKEE (reference sequence). This CDR3 contains 14 residues. Deletions cut 5 bases from V and 0 bases from J, with 9 bases between. The CDR3 DNA follows: TGTGCCAGCAGGGGGACCGTCTCCTACAATGAGCAGTTCTTC. Its protein is CASRGTVSYNEQFF.

J is TRBJ2-2 and V is TRBV30, with D perhaps matching TRBD1 (6 bases). The CDR3 runs to 13 residues. Deletions cut 2 bases from V and 6 bases from J, with 10 bases between. CDR1 GTSNPN and CDR2 SVGIG come from the germline V gene (reference sequence). CDR3 loop: CAWSKQGPGELFF. The CDR3 coding sequence is TGTGCCTGGAGTAAACAGGGTCCCGGGGAGCTGTTTTTT.

The genes are TRBV19 and TRBJ2-2, with D tentatively TRBD1 or TRBD2 (5 bases each). CDR1 is LNHDA and CDR2 is SQIVND in the germline V gene (reference sequence). The CDR3 is 14 residues long. The V and J ends lost 1 base and 5 bases respectively, with 8 bases between them. The CDR3 region has the DNA TGTGCCAGTAGTATAGGAGGGGATACCGGGGAGCTGTTTTTT. Encoded protein: CASSIGGDTGELFF.

This chain connects TRBV19 to TRBJ1-5, with D unclear. Germline V gives CDR1 LNHDA, CDR2 SQIVND (reference sequence). Trimming stripped 6 bases from V and 6 bases from J, with 15 bases between. The CDR3 totals 14 residues. As DNA, the CDR3 is TGTGCCAGTAGACTTGGAGGGTGGGGTCAGCCCCAGCATTTT. This codes for CASRLGGWGQPQHF.

The J gene is TRBJ2-5, the V gene TRBV7-8, with D perhaps matching TRBD1 (5 bases). Germline CDR1 and CDR2: SGHVS and FQNEAQ. The CDR3 loop spans 14 amino acids. Trimming pared 1 base from V and 7 bases from J, leaving 13 bases between. CDR3 residues: CASSLEQGQGTQYF. The DNA of the CDR3 is TGTGCCAGCAGCTTAGAGCAGGGCCAGGGGACCCAGTACTTC.

The chain couples TRBV11-2 to TRBJ2-5, with D uncertain. Germline V gives CDR1 SGHAT, CDR2 FQNNGV. The V end was cut by 0 bases, the J end by 9 bases, with 8 bases between. The CDR3 is made up of 12 amino acids. The CDR3 coding sequence is TGTGCCAGCAGCTTAGATCACAGCCCCCAGTACTTC. It yields the protein CASSLDHSPQYF.

The V gene is TRBV28, the J gene TRBJ1-2; D is possibly TRBD1 (6 bases). Trimming cost V 5 bases and J 3 bases, with 13 bases left between them. CDR1 and CDR2 (germline): MDHEN, SYDVKM. The CDR3 has 14 amino acids. Here the CDR3 reads CASSATGLYYGYTF. CDR3 coding DNA: TGTGCCAGCAGTGCTACAGGGCTCTACTATGGCTACACCTTC.

The V and J genes are TRBV11-2 and TRBJ2-5, with 7 bases that match TRBD2. This CDR3 has 13 residues. Germline V gene sequence: CDR1 SGHAT, CDR2 FQNNGV. V lost 3 bases and J lost 3; bases outside the gene matches: 1. The chain's CDR3 is CASSFGLEETQYF. The DNA for the CDR3 is TGTGCCAGCAGCTTCGGACTAGAAGAGACCCAGTACTTC.

The gene calls are TRBV19 and TRBJ1-4, with D unclear. This CDR3 has 13 amino acids. V was clipped by 10 bases and J by 7 bases, with 16 bases between them. Germline CDR1 LNHDA, CDR2 SQIVND (reference sequence). CDR3 coding DNA: TGTGCCACCCGGACGCAGGCCGGTGAAAAACTGTTTTTT. It encodes CATRTQAGEKLFF.

The count of this clone is one. The rearrangement links TRBV28 to TRBJ1-1; TRBD1 matches at 9 bases. Trimming at V came to 3 bases and at J to 3 bases, leaving 8 bases not matched to a gene. Germline lookup yields CDR1 MDHEN and CDR2 SYDVKM. The CDR3 has 16 amino acids. The CDR3 sequence: CASSFNYRGHDTEAFF. The CDR3 bases are TGTGCCAGCAGTTTCAACTACAGGGGGCATGACACTGAAGCTTTCTTT.

The chain carries TRBV19 and TRBJ2-2; 10 bases are shared with TRBD1. The V gene end was trimmed by 5 bases and the J gene end by 7 bases; junction bases not matched to a gene: 7. Germline values: CDR1 LNHDA, CDR2 SQIVND (reference sequence). The CDR3 is 15 residues long. CDR3 amino acids: CASSSGTGVGGELFF. CDR3 nucleotide sequence: TGTGCCAGTAGTTCCGGGACAGGGGTCGGCGGGGAGCTGTTTTTT. The full variable domain, rest sourced from reference TRBV19 and TRBJ2-2, is DGGITQSPKYLFRKEGQNVTLSCEQNLNHDAMYWYRQDPGQGLRLIYYSQIVNDFQKGDIAEGYSVSREKKESFPLTVTSAQKNPTAFYLCASSSGTGVGGELFFGEGSRLTVL.

The chain employs TRBV2 and TRBJ1-1, with TRBD1 matching over 9 bases. V shed 5 bases, J shed 3 bases, and the junction held 1 base outside the gene matches. CDR3 length: 13 amino acids. Germline CDR1 is SNHLY and CDR2 is FYNNEI. The DNA for the CDR3 is TGTGCCAGCAGTTGGACAGGGGACACTGAAGCTTTCTTT. Amino acids: CASSWTGDTEAFF.